The 29 T cell receptor beta chains below were found in one sample sequenced in a study of cytomegalovirus exposure and HLA in healthy donors. The PCR contained 60 Vbeta and 13 Jbeta primers. TCRdb keeps only in-frame clones here, not all; method: immunoSEQ multiplex PCR. The sample has 97,000 or so clones; approximately 64% are singletons. Source material: PBMCs. The source of these receptors is a human donor in good health.

The rearrangement uses TRBV29-1 and TRBJ1-2; possibly TRBD1 for D (5 bases). Trimming shortened V by 1 base and J by 7 bases, and 10 bases separated the two germline ends. CDR3 length: 12 residues. The germline V gene encodes CDR1 SQVTM and CDR2 ANQGSEA. In DNA, the CDR3 is TGCAGCGTTGAAGGGGGCGGCGGTGGCTACACCTTC. Amino acids: CSVEGGGGGYTF.

This clone has a handful of counts. This chain joins TRBV12-1 and TRBJ2-3; no check of the table's D call, TRBD2, against the DNA was made. TRBV12-1 is deemed a pseudogene. The CDR3 length is 19 residues. The CDR3: CASSHRRSGRAVSTDTQYF. CDR3 DNA sequence: TGTGCCAGCAGCCACAGACGGAGCGGGAGGGCCGTTAGCACAGATACGCAGTATTTT.

This chain uses TRBV7-9 with TRBJ2-5; D possibly corresponds to TRBD2 (6 bases). Per the germline V gene, CDR1 is SEHNR and CDR2 is FQNEAQ (reference sequence). The CDR3 loop spans 15 amino acids. Trimming pared 2 bases from V and 0 bases from J, leaving 10 bases between. The CDR3 loop reads CASSLLARYQETQYF. CDR3 nucleotide sequence: TGTGCCAGCAGCTTACTAGCGCGGTACCAAGAGACCCAGTACTTC. Full variable domain (remainder filled in from reference TRBV7-9 and TRBJ2-5): DTGVSQNPRHKITKRGQNVTFRCDPISEHNRLYWYRQTLGQGPEFLTYFQNEAQLEKSRLLSDRFSAERPKGSFSTLEIQRTEQGDSAMYLCASSLLARYQETQYFGPGTRLLVL.

The chain couples TRBV27 to TRBJ2-1; D perhaps matches TRBD2 (5 bases). Deletions cut 5 bases from V and 12 bases from J, with 11 bases between. CDR1 is MNHEY, CDR2 SMNVEV, per germline (reference sequence). CDR3 length: 11 residues. For the CDR3, the DNA is TGTGCCAGCAGTACCGGGATGGCGCAGTTCTTC. Its translation is CASSTGMAQFF.

The chain has TRBV28 and TRBJ2-2; 7 bases map to TRBD1. V lost 6 bases, J lost 4 bases, and 5 bases stayed unmatched. This CDR3 has 14 amino acids. CDR1 MDHEN and CDR2 SYDVKM come from the germline V gene. The CDR3 region is CASSPGTATGELFF. CDR3 bases: TGTGCCAGCAGCCCGGGGACAGCCACCGGGGAGCTGTTTTTT.

There are a few counts of this clone. The V gene is TRBV6-1, the J gene TRBJ1-2; D is possibly TRBD1 (5 bases). Germline V gene lookup returns CDR1 MNHNS and CDR2 SASEGT. V lost 7 bases and J 4 bases, leaving 16 bases between the germline ends. This CDR3 has 14 amino acids. CDR3 loop: CASKTQGRAYGYTF. Here the CDR3 DNA reads TGTGCCAGCAAGACTCAGGGAAGGGCCTATGGCTACACCTTC.

The chain carries TRBV30 and TRBJ1-2; possibly TRBD1 for D (5 bases). Between the trimmed V and J ends, which lost 0 bases and 0 bases, there was a span of 14 bases. This CDR3 spans 16 amino acids. Germline V gives CDR1 GTSNPN, CDR2 SVGIG (reference sequence). CDR3 nucleotide sequence: TGTGCCTGGAGTGTACCGGGGACTACCTCTAACTATGGCTACACCTTC. It encodes CAWSVPGTTSNYGYTF.

This clone was seen a single time. The chain recombines TRBV4-1 with TRBJ2-1; 14 bases map to TRBD2. The CDR3 has 17 amino acids. V shed 0 bases and J 10 bases; nucleotides not matched to a gene: 8. Germline CDR1 MGHRA, CDR2 YSYEKL. CDR3 DNA sequence: TGCGCCAGCAGCCAAGATTGGGGACTAGCGGGAGTTGCGGAGCAGTTCTTC. It translates to CASSQDWGLAGVAEQFF.

This chain links TRBV11-2 with TRBJ1-5, with TRBD1 matching over 7 bases. Germline CDR1 and CDR2: SGHAT and FQNNGV. The CDR3 sequence is 17 residues long. After removal of 1 base from V and 1 base from J, the junction contained 7 bases not matched to a gene. The CDR3 is CASSLGIGGESNQPQHF. In DNA, the CDR3 is TGTGCCAGCAGCTTAGGGATAGGGGGCGAAAGCAATCAGCCCCAGCATTTT.

The CDR3 sequence is CASSPRLAGAGELFF. For the CDR3, the DNA is TGTGCCAGCAGCCCCAGACTAGCGGGAGCCGGGGAGCTGTTTTTT. The V call is TRBV4-2, the J call TRBJ2-2; 12 nucleotides agree with TRBD2. CDR1 and CDR2 from the germline V gene are LGHNA and YNFKEQ. The CDR3 totals 15 residues. J gave up 6 bases and V 4 bases, and 3 bases lay outside the gene matches.

The genes are TRBV9 and TRBJ1-1; D gene uncertain. CDR1 SGDLS and CDR2 YYNGEE come from the germline V gene. V lost 4 bases to trimming and J lost 1 base, with 8 bases between them. The CDR3 runs 13 residues. In nucleotides, the CDR3 is TGTGCCAGCAGCCCCATCAGGAACACTGAAGCTTTCTTT. It encodes CASSPIRNTEAFF.

In DNA, the CDR3 is TGCAGCGTTGTCTCCAACTTGATGTCCTCCTACGAGCAGTACTTC. It specifies CSVVSNLMSSYEQYF. The V and J genes are TRBV29-1 and TRBJ2-7; D remains unclear. The V gene's germline CDR1 is SQVTM and CDR2 ANQGSEA. With 4 bases removed from V and 0 bases from J, the gap between germline ends came to 16 bases. The CDR3 is 15 amino acids.

A single count supports this clone. This rearrangement joins TRBV9 to TRBJ2-7, with 11 bases fitting TRBD1. CDR1 SGDLS and CDR2 YYNGEE come from the germline V gene. CDR3 size: 15 residues. J was trimmed by 6 bases and V by 0 bases; bases with no gene match: 5. The CDR3: CASSVDGTGGSEQYF. The CDR3 DNA reads as TGTGCCAGCAGCGTAGATGGGACAGGGGGGTCCGAGCAGTACTTC. Full variable domain (rest looked up from reference TRBV9 and TRBJ2-7): DSGVTQTPKHLITATGQRVTLRCSPRSGDLSVYWYQQSLDQGLQFLIQYYNGEERAKGNILERFSAQQFPDLHSELNLSSLELGDSALYFCASSVDGTGGSEQYFGPGTRLTVT.

This sequence joins TRBV9 and TRBJ2-1; 10 bases match TRBD2. V shed 4 bases, J shed 4 bases, and the junction held 2 bases outside the gene matches. The CDR3 consists of 14 residues. Germline V lookup: CDR1 SGDLS, CDR2 YYNGEE. In DNA, the CDR3 is TGTGCCAGCAGCAGCGGGAGGGCGTACAATGAGCAGTTCTTC. It is translated as CASSSGRAYNEQFF.

This clone has only a few counts. At one end, the junction sequence differs from germline, possibly due to a read error. The chain has TRBV7-7 and TRBJ2-7, with 7 nucleotides matching TRBD1. CDR1 is SSHAT and CDR2 is FNYEAQ in the germline V gene (reference sequence). The CDR3 contains 13 residues. CDR3 in amino acids: CASSLESGGEQYF. For the CDR3, the DNA is TGTGCTAGCAGCTTAGAGTCAGGGGGCGAGCAGTACTTC.

The gene calls are TRBV18 and TRBJ2-7; D remains ambiguous. The CDR3 runs to 14 residues. Germline lookup yields CDR1 KGHSH and CDR2 LQKENI. Trimming stripped 3 bases from V and 2 bases from J, with 11 bases between. The CDR3 loop reads CASSPGPPTYEQYF. CDR3 DNA sequence: TGTGCCAGCTCACCGGGCCCCCCTACCTACGAGCAGTACTTC.

The CDR3 spells CSVYRGSGELFF. CDR3 sequence (DNA): TGCAGCGTGTACAGGGGATCCGGGGAGCTGTTTTTT. The V gene is TRBV29-1, the J gene TRBJ2-2; 7 nucleotides agree with TRBD1. The germline V gene encodes CDR1 SQVTM and CDR2 ANQGSEA. This CDR3 region has 12 residues. V shed 6 bases and J 6 bases; nucleotides not matched to a gene: 4.

The chain couples TRBV6-5 to TRBJ2-5; D not resolved. This CDR3 is 14 amino acids long. The V and J ends lost 0 bases and 2 bases respectively, with 7 bases between them. The germline gives CDR1 MNHEY, CDR2 SVGAGI. The CDR3 here is CASSYSPGQETQYF. DNA of the CDR3: TGTGCCAGCAGTTACTCGCCAGGACAAGAGACCCAGTACTTC.

The chain recombines TRBV6-5 with TRBJ2-7; 7 bases are shared with TRBD1. The CDR3 has 14 residues. V shed 6 bases and J 2 bases; nucleotides not matched to a gene: 7. From germline, CDR1 is MNHEY and CDR2 SVGAGI. This CDR3 is CASSNGDRPYEQYF. CDR3 DNA: TGTGCCAGCAGCAACGGGGACAGACCCTACGAGCAGTACTTC.

This clone occurred a few times. The chain carries TRBV6-6 and TRBJ2-1; tentative D call: TRBD2 (6 bases). From germline, CDR1 is MNHNY and CDR2 SVGAGI (reference sequence). The CDR3 sequence is 14 residues long. V was pared by 8 bases and J by 3 bases, with 14 bases between. The CDR3 here is CASSSGAVYNEQFF. The DNA for the CDR3 is TGTGCCAGCTCCTCGGGAGCGGTCTACAATGAGCAGTTCTTC.

The chain recombines TRBV2 with TRBJ2-6, with a weak D call TRBD1 (6 bases). The CDR3 totals 15 residues. Trimming took 8 bases from V and 1 from J, leaving 12 bases between them. Per the germline V gene, CDR1 is SNHLY and CDR2 is FYNNEI. The CDR3 coding sequence is TGTGCCAGCGGAAAAGGACAGTCTGGGGCCAACGTCCTGACTTTC. Protein sequence: CASGKGQSGANVLTF.

The gene calls are TRBV2 and TRBJ2-7, with D possibly TRBD1 on 6 matching bases. CDR3 length: 16 residues. Trimming removed 5 bases at V and 0 bases at J, with 17 bases between. Germline V gene lookup returns CDR1 SNHLY and CDR2 FYNNEI. As DNA, the CDR3 is TGTGCCAGCAGTTCCATACCAGGGGACCTCTCCTACGAGCAGTACTTC. Protein sequence: CASSSIPGDLSYEQYF.

This sequence joins TRBV18 and TRBJ2-1, with 9 bases fitting TRBD1. Germline V CDR1 and CDR2: KGHSH, LQKENI. Trimming took 1 base from V and 6 from J; bases not matched to a gene: 7. The CDR3 sequence is 16 residues long. CDR3: CASSPLGTGSLNEQFF. CDR3 coding DNA: TGTGCCAGCTCACCACTCGGGACAGGGTCCCTCAATGAGCAGTTCTTC.

This clone occurred once. The rearrangement joins TRBV5-6 to TRBJ2-1, with 8 bases aligning to TRBD1. The CDR3 length is 16 residues. Germline loops: CDR1 SGHDT, CDR2 YYEEEE. The trim removed 6 bases at V and 2 bases at J, leaving 10 bases unmatched. CDR3 sequence: CASNLRTGSPYNEQFF. Written as DNA, the CDR3 is TGTGCCAGCAACCTCAGGACAGGGAGCCCCTACAATGAGCAGTTCTTC.

The chain employs TRBV4-2 and TRBJ2-1, with D maybe TRBD2 (6 bases). The germline V and J ends were trimmed by 2 bases and 7 bases, with 12 bases remaining between them. This CDR3 contains 14 residues. The V gene's germline CDR1 is LGHNA and CDR2 YNFKEQ. The CDR3 spells CASSQRPGDNEQFF. DNA for the CDR3: TGTGCCAGCAGCCAAAGGCCGGGAGATAATGAGCAGTTCTTC.

This chain links TRBV15 with TRBJ2-3; D perhaps matches TRBD1 (6 bases). The V end lost 2 bases, the J end lost 1 base, and 13 bases lay between the germline ends. The germline CDR1 and CDR2 sequences are LNHNV and YYDKDF (reference sequence). This CDR3 is built from 16 residues. Here the CDR3 reads CATSRSRGRGTDTQYF. The CDR3 nucleotides read TGTGCCACCAGCAGATCCAGGGGCCGAGGCACAGATACGCAGTATTTT.

This chain uses TRBV10-1 with TRBJ2-2, with D possibly matching TRBD2 (6 bases). Germline lookup yields CDR1 WNHNN and CDR2 SYGVQD (reference sequence). The CDR3 spans 17 residues. V was cut by 3 bases and J by 0 bases, with 14 bases left in between. The CDR3 nucleotides are TGCGCCAGCAGTGAAACGGGGGTAGCGTCGAACACCGGGGAGCTGTTTTTT. Residues: CASSETGVASNTGELFF.

The V and J genes are TRBV21-1 and TRBJ2-7; TRBD1 reflects the table's D call only, with no check against the DNA. TRBV21-1 is a documented pseudogene. The CDR3 contains 15 residues. The DNA for the CDR3 is TGTGCCAGCAGCAAAAAGAACAGGCCTACCTACGAGCAGTACTTC. Translating it yields CASSKKNRPTYEQYF.

V gene TRBV15 combines with J gene TRBJ1-1; 9 bases line up with TRBD1. The CDR3 loop spans 14 amino acids. The V segment lost 4 bases and the J segment 4 bases; nucleotides outside the gene matches: 4. Germline V lookup: CDR1 LNHNV, CDR2 YYDKDF (reference sequence). The CDR3 DNA follows: TGTGCCACCAGCAACAGGGGGCTCGGCACTGAAGCTTTCTTT. Encoded protein: CATSNRGLGTEAFF.